This T cell receptor (beta chain) was sequenced in a study of control samples from healthy donors and cancer patients (dated by TCRdb to 2020 to 2021). Worth noting for this clone: Its specific antigen is unknown. No per-base quality is available; no much larger clone lies one base away.

Receptor amplification or capture employed the immunoSEQ multiplex PCR assay. What TCRdb holds here is the immuneACCESS table cut down to in-frame rearrangements. Part of the clones is not present; checked against another copy, under half of the missing clones reflect an unresolved V gene, and the others are unexplained. Recorded for this sample are approximately 160,000 clones; 92% of them occurred a single time. The ten largest clones add up to approximately 0.7% of the sample. Reading from cysteine to phenylalanine, the CDR3 counts 17 amino acids. Solely the CDR3 DNA is kept, with 51 bases framed from the first base. The germline V gene supplies CDR1 MDHEN and CDR2 SYDVKM. The V end loses 3 bases and the J end loses 4 bases, and a stretch of 21 bases separates them.

Sequencing input: blood. The origin of this receptor is a woman aged 30 to 39 in good health. The chain employs TRBV28 and TRBJ1-1; perhaps TRBD1 is the D gene, with 5 bases matching. The CDR3 protein sequence reads: CASSFGSWGAGGTEAFF. In nucleotide form, the sequence is TGTGCCAGCAGTTTTGGGTCCTGGGGCGCGGGAGGCACTGAAGCTTTCTTT.